Shown below are 10 T cell receptor beta chains from a single sample sequenced in a study of T-cell reconstitution after alpha-beta-depleted transplantation in children. For TCRbeta, the library was prepared with unique molecular identifiers. In TCRdb, the PCR reads were re-called with MiXCR into one record per CDR3 protein. The sample records some 550,000 distinct CDR3 sequences, 15% to 20% being singletons. This sample comprised PBMCs from the stem cell graft donor, obtained from the stem cell graft. Receptor source: a human donor who donated a stem cell graft to a child with acute lymphoblastic leukemia.

The V call is TRBV10-3, the J call TRBJ1-1; D ambiguous. The CDR3 extends over 11 amino acids. V gave up 6 bases and J gave up 1 base, with 3 bases separating them. The germline V gene has CDR1 ENHRY and CDR2 SYGVKD. CDR3 amino acids: CAISGNTEAFF. The CDR3, as DNA: TGTGCCATCAGCGGGAACACTGAAGCTTTCTTT.

V and J are TRBV4-1 and TRBJ1-6; D is possibly TRBD1 (6 bases). This CDR3 is 16 amino acids long. Trimming cost V 3 bases and J 6 bases, with 15 bases left between them. The germline gives CDR1 MGHRA, CDR2 YSYEKL. CDR3 sequence (DNA): TGCGCCAGCAGCCACCCCAGGGGCGGATTTAATTCACCCCTCCACTTT. Translation gives CASSHPRGGFNSPLHF.

The chain combines TRBV27 with TRBJ2-3; 8 positions match TRBD1. The CDR3 has 12 residues. The trim removed 2 bases at V and 9 bases at J, leaving 1 base unmatched. The V gene's germline CDR1 is MNHEY and CDR2 SMNVEV (reference sequence). The CDR3 DNA follows: TGTGCCAGCAGTTTAAGACAGGGGACGCAGTATTTT. Translation: CASSLRQGTQYF.

This clonotype showed up just a few times. This rearrangement joins TRBV5-1 to TRBJ1-1; D not resolved. The CDR3 sequence is 16 residues long. The V gene lost 3 bases and the J gene lost 1 base, with 16 bases spanning the gap. The V gene's germline CDR1 is SGHRS and CDR2 YFSETQ. CDR3 DNA sequence: TGCGCCAGCAGCTCGAGGGCAGGAGGTAGGAACACTGAAGCTTTCTTT. Residues: CASSSRAGGRNTEAFF.

The table lists this clonotype with a few counts. The chain uses TRBV5-1 and TRBJ2-5, with a possible D match to TRBD2 (5 bases). The CDR3 spans 14 residues. Deletions cut 6 bases from V and 1 base from J, with 13 bases between. CDR1 SGHRS and CDR2 YFSETQ come from the germline V gene. DNA for the CDR3: TGCGCCAGCAAGGAACGGCGGGCCCAAGAGACCCAGTACTTC. This sequence encodes CASKERRAQETQYF.

CDR3 coding DNA: TGTGCCAGCAGGACGGGGCGAGAGACCCAGTACTTC. Translated: CASRTGRETQYF. The chain carries TRBV12-3 or TRBV12-4 and TRBJ2-5; D is possibly TRBD1 or TRBD2 (5 bases each). The CDR3 is 12 residues long. V lost 6 bases and J lost 4, with 9 bases in between.

The J gene is TRBJ2-3, the V gene TRBV21-1; the table calls TRBD2, which could not be checked here. TRBV21-1 has pseudogene status. This CDR3 has 16 amino acids. The CDR3 loop is CASSKLAGSSTDTQYF. DNA for the CDR3: TGTGCCAGCAGCAAACTAGCGGGGTCTAGCACAGATACGCAGTATTTT.

The sample holds a few counts of this clonotype. This chain links TRBV19 with TRBJ1-5; no clear D gene. Trimming removed 1 base at V and 7 bases at J, with 11 bases between. Germline V gene sequence: CDR1 LNHDA, CDR2 SQIVND (reference sequence). CDR3 length: 14 residues. The CDR3 DNA reads TGTGCCAGTAGTATAGCCGGCTACTTACAGCCCCAGCATTTT. This codes for CASSIAGYLQPQHF.

DNA of the CDR3: TGCAGCGTTGATTATAAGGGGAACACTGAAGCTTTCTTT. Translating it yields CSVDYKGNTEAFF. The chain uses TRBV29-1 and TRBJ1-1; no firm D call. The germline gives CDR1 SQVTM, CDR2 ANQGSEA. V was shortened by 3 bases and J by 1 base, with 9 bases between the two germline ends. CDR3 length: 13 amino acids.

The rearrangement links TRBV27 to TRBJ2-5; D is uncertain. The germline V gene encodes CDR1 MNHEY and CDR2 SMNVEV (reference sequence). V gave up 6 bases and J gave up 5 bases, with 13 bases separating them. The CDR3 runs 13 residues. CDR3 nucleotides: TGTGCCAGCAGGACTCCAATGGGGGAGACCCAGTACTTC. Translating it yields CASRTPMGETQYF.